These 20 T cell receptor beta chains were all obtained from the same sample, sequenced in a study of OX40 agonist ivuxolimab in advanced cancers. Sequenced by immunoSEQ multiplex PCR; TCRdb stores in-frame clones only, minus some. This table holds 98,000 or so clones, approximately 91% found once. Sequencing was performed on CD4+ or CD8+ T cells sorted from blood, taken in a trial of the OX40 agonist ivuxolimab. Receptors originate from an adult with an advanced solid tumor such as melanoma, head and neck, liver or kidney cancer.

The gene calls are TRBV19 and TRBJ2-5; no firm D call. V was cut by 3 bases and J by 4 bases, with 9 bases left in between. This CDR3 is built from 13 residues. Per germline, CDR1 LNHDA and CDR2 SQIVND (reference sequence). This chain's CDR3 is CASSMTLRETQYF. The CDR3 bases are TGTGCCAGTAGTATGACACTGAGAGAGACCCAGTACTTC.

This clone was detected once. The chain combines TRBV7-6 with TRBJ2-3; D is ambiguous. Per germline, CDR1 SGHVS and CDR2 FNYEAQ. There are 15 residues in the CDR3. V gave up 5 bases and J gave up 4 bases, with 16 bases separating them. The CDR3 DNA reads TGTGCCAGCAGCCAAGTCTCGTCCCCAGCAGATACGCAGTATTTT. Encoded protein: CASSQVSSPADTQYF.

The chain recombines TRBV18 with TRBJ2-4, with D unresolved. The CDR3 runs 13 residues. Germline V CDR1 and CDR2: KGHSH, LQKENI. V lost 4 bases, J lost 12 bases, and 16 bases lay in between. CDR3 sequence reads: CASSLSMEVPQYF. The CDR3 bases are TGTGCCAGCTCACTCAGCATGGAAGTGCCTCAGTACTTC.

The chain is built from TRBV15 and TRBJ2-1; the match to TRBD1 covers 8 bases. The CDR3 extends over 12 amino acids. J gave up 12 bases and V 3 bases, and 4 bases lay outside the gene matches. Germline assignment: CDR1 LNHNV and CDR2 YYDKDF (reference sequence). This CDR3 reads CATSRWTGRQFF. Written as DNA, the CDR3 is TGTGCCACCAGCAGGTGGACAGGGCGGCAGTTCTTC.

The genes are TRBV10-3 and TRBJ1-2; D is ambiguous. CDR1 ENHRY and CDR2 SYGVKD come from the germline V gene. CDR3 length: 13 residues. Deletions cut 2 bases from V and 4 bases from J, with 8 bases between. CDR3 sequence: CAISEGEGYGYTF. The CDR3 DNA sequence: TGTGCCATCAGTGAGGGGGAGGGCTATGGCTACACCTTC.

This chain links TRBV30 with TRBJ1-5; no clear D. Germline-derived CDR1 and CDR2 are GTSNPN and SVGIG (reference sequence). The V end lost 2 bases, the J end lost 2 bases, and 10 bases lay between the germline ends. The CDR3 is made up of 14 amino acids. CDR3 nucleotides: TGTGCCTGGAGTCAGTACAGCGGCAATCAGCCCCAGCATTTT. Encoded protein: CAWSQYSGNQPQHF.

The V call is TRBV11-3, the J call TRBJ2-5; 8 bases fit TRBD2. The CDR3 covers 15 residues. After removal of 5 bases from V and 2 bases from J, the junction contained 7 bases not matched to a gene. The germline CDR1 and CDR2 sequences are SGHNT and YENEEA. CDR3 nucleotides: TGTGCCAGCAGCCCTCCAGCGGGGGTTCAAGAGACCCAGTACTTC. It encodes CASSPPAGVQETQYF.

A few counts support this clone. The chain uses TRBV7-9 and TRBJ1-1; possible D gene TRBD1, 6 bases. The CDR3 covers 13 residues. V was trimmed by 2 bases and J by 6 bases, leaving 10 bases between them. Looked up from germline, CDR1 is SEHNR and CDR2 is FQNEAQ (reference sequence). The CDR3 sequence: CASSLRGESEAFF. The DNA for the CDR3 is TGTGCCAGCAGCTTAAGGGGGGAGTCTGAAGCTTTCTTT.

The chain joins TRBV10-3 to TRBJ2-1; 9 bases fit TRBD2. This CDR3 comprises 15 residues. With V trimmed by 6 bases and J by 4 bases, 7 bases remained unmatched. Germline CDR1 and CDR2: ENHRY and SYGVKD. In DNA, the CDR3 is TGTGCCATCAGCTTACTAGCGGGCGCTTACAATGAGCAGTTCTTC. Translating gives CAISLLAGAYNEQFF.

The chain is built from TRBV7-9 and TRBJ1-3; D gene unclear. Trimming removed 2 bases from V and 0 bases from J, with 5 bases in between. The CDR3 loop spans 14 amino acids. The germline V gene encodes CDR1 SEHNR and CDR2 FQNEAQ (reference sequence). The chain's CDR3 is CASSLRSSGNTIYF. CDR3 DNA sequence: TGTGCCAGCAGCTTAAGGAGCTCTGGAAACACCATATATTTT.

The V and J genes are TRBV6-6 and TRBJ2-2, with a tentative D call TRBD2 (6 bases). The CDR3 has 16 amino acids. V was trimmed by 6 bases and J by 6 bases, leaving 20 bases between them. The germline V gene has CDR1 MNHNY and CDR2 SVGAGI (reference sequence). The CDR3 DNA reads as TGTGCCAGCAGCCTTAACCGTCAGGGAGGAGCCGGGGAGCTGTTTTTT. This encodes CASSLNRQGGAGELFF.

This sequence joins TRBV19 and TRBJ2-6; D remains ambiguous. The CDR3 contains 16 residues. V was pared by 1 base and J by 0 bases, with 7 bases between. Germline CDR1 reads LNHDA; CDR2 reads SQIVND (reference sequence). CDR3 sequence (DNA): TGTGCCAGTAGTATAGTTGCCCGCTCTGGGGCCAACGTCCTGACTTTC. It is translated as CASSIVARSGANVLTF.

The chain is built from TRBV5-1 and TRBJ2-2; no clear D gene. Between the trimmed V and J ends, which lost 4 bases and 2 bases, there was a span of 15 bases. The CDR3 runs 16 residues. Germline V gives CDR1 SGHRS, CDR2 YFSETQ. Written as DNA, the CDR3 is TGCGCCAGCAGCACTCCCAGCAGCCGTAACACCGGGGAGCTGTTTTTT. Its protein product is CASSTPSSRNTGELFF.

The chain combines TRBV11-2 with TRBJ2-3; TRBD2 agrees at 10 bases. This CDR3 contains 14 residues. The V gene end was trimmed by 6 bases and the J gene end by 14 bases; junction bases not matched to a gene: 14. From germline, CDR1 is SGHAT and CDR2 FQNNGV. The CDR3 DNA reads as TGTGCCAGCAGGCCCGGGACTAGCGCCTCCACACCGTATTTT. The encoded protein is CASRPGTSASTPYF. Variable domain in full (rest from reference TRBV11-2 and TRBJ2-3): EAGVAQSPRYKIIEKRQSVAFWCNPISGHATLYWYQQILGQGPKLLIQFQNNGVVDDSQLPKDRFSAERLKGVDSTLKIQPAKLEDSAVYLCASRPGTSASTPYFGPGTRLTVL.

This clone was counted only a few times. CDR3 region: CAISEGTGGFDEQYF. CDR3 in DNA: TGTGCCATCAGTGAAGGAACAGGGGGTTTCGACGAGCAGTACTTC. This chain connects TRBV10-3 to TRBJ2-7; 8 positions match TRBD1. After removal of 3 bases from V and 5 bases from J, the junction contained 9 bases not matched to a gene. Germline V gene lookup returns CDR1 ENHRY and CDR2 SYGVKD. The length of the CDR3 is 15 residues.

This chain links TRBV11-1 with TRBJ1-4; unclear D gene. CDR1 SGHAT and CDR2 FQDESV come from the germline V gene (reference sequence). V was pared by 5 bases and J by 15 bases, with 22 bases between. The CDR3 has 14 residues. As DNA, the CDR3 is TGTGCCAGCAGCCGCGCACCGGATGGCAGTGCGGTGTTTTTT. Amino acid sequence: CASSRAPDGSAVFF.

This clone was counted a single time. The chain uses TRBV29-1 and TRBJ2-3, with a tentative D call TRBD1 (5 bases). The CDR3 length is 14 residues. CDR1 and CDR2 from the germline V gene are SQVTM and ANQGSEA. Between the trimmed V and J ends, which lost 5 bases and 3 bases, there was a span of 15 bases. DNA for the CDR3: TGCAGCGTTTGGCCCCAGGGCAATACAGATACGCAGTATTTT. Protein sequence: CSVWPQGNTDTQYF.

V usage is TRBV7-2 and J usage is TRBJ2-3; 9 bases match TRBD2. Germline V gives CDR1 SGHTA, CDR2 FQGNSA. CDR3 size: 15 residues. The J segment lost 0 bases and the V segment lost 6 bases, leaving 4 bases of the junction unmatched. The CDR3 region is CASSSSGISTDTQYF. The CDR3 DNA sequence: TGTGCCAGCAGTTCTAGCGGGATTAGCACAGATACGCAGTATTTT. Full variable domain (missing parts from reference TRBV7-2 and TRBJ2-3): GAGVSQSPSNKVTEKGKDVELRCDPISGHTALYWYRQSLGQGLEFLIYFQGNSAPDKSGLPSDRFSAERTGGSVSTLTIQRTQQEDSAVYLCASSSSGISTDTQYFGPGTRLTVL.

The chain couples TRBV6-5 to TRBJ1-6; weak D call: TRBD1 (5 bases). The CDR3 spans 13 residues. The germline CDR1 and CDR2 sequences are MNHEY and SVGAGI. The ends were cut back, 6 bases at V and 6 bases at J, with 9 bases in the middle. As DNA, the CDR3 is TGTGCCAGCAGGACAGAGGTTAATTCACCCCTCCACTTT. Amino acids: CASRTEVNSPLHF.

The chain has TRBV29-1 and TRBJ2-7; 7 bases map to TRBD2. This CDR3 spans 18 amino acids. CDR1 is SQVTM and CDR2 is ANQGSEA in the germline V gene. The V gene end was trimmed by 4 bases and the J gene end by 5 bases; junction bases not matched to a gene: 23. CDR3 sequence (DNA): TGCAGCGTTGGACCCTGGAGAGGGGAGGGCCCTGGAAAAAACGAGCAGTACTTC. This sequence encodes CSVGPWRGEGPGKNEQYF.